This T cell receptor beta chain was observed in a study of cytomegalovirus exposure and HLA in healthy donors. At the level of the study: An earlier analysis found some 100 million unique TCR beta sequences from approximately 190 million T cells.

Study-wide results and caveats: Segments of the TCR beta V type were, in most cases, productive about 87% or about 30% of the time in an earlier analysis. TCR beta chains numbering some 160 were designated cytomegalovirus-associated. In a later analysis, most CMV-associated TCR beta chains appeared HLA-restricted.

This PCR relied on a set of 60 Vbeta primers and 13 Jbeta primers. Generated by immunoSEQ multiplex PCR, the TCRdb table keeps only in-frame clones and is missing some. The sample includes over 100,000 clones, 63% of them seen just once. The CDR3 contains 15 residues. Germline CDR1 reads SGHDT; CDR2 reads YYEEEE. V shed 1 base, J shed 1 base, and the junction held 3 bases outside the gene matches. Remarks on this clone: Its antigen is undetermined.

The rearrangement uses TRBV5-6 and TRBJ2-3; 7 nucleotides line up with TRBD2. The sequence derives from a man aged 35-49 years in good health and CMV-seropositive. The source material was PBMCs. CDR3 DNA sequence: TGTGCCAGCAGCTTGTCGGCGGGGGGCACAGATACGCAGTATTTT. Translating gives CASSLSAGGTDTQYF.